The clone carrying this T cell receptor beta chain has just one count. The V gene's germline CDR1 is MGHDK and CDR2 SYGVNS. The CDR3 length is 13 residues. V lost 9 bases to trimming and J lost 3 bases, with 14 bases between them. Repertoires were generated with immunoSEQ multiplex PCR, while TCRdb's copy carries only in-frame clones and drops some. The sample has roughly 50,000 clones, about 90% seen once. This sample was taken from a study of blood T cell repertoires in COVID-19. About the study: Material from acute and convalescent COVID-19 was sourced from the United States, Italy and Spain.

V gene TRBV25-1 combines with J gene TRBJ1-2; perhaps TRBD1 as D (6 bases). The receptor was isolated from a human donor in a cohort sampled during active COVID-19. Input material: peripheral blood. The CDR3 is CARPGQTHYGYTF. For the CDR3, the DNA is TGTGCCAGACCCGGACAGACCCACTATGGCTACACCTTC.